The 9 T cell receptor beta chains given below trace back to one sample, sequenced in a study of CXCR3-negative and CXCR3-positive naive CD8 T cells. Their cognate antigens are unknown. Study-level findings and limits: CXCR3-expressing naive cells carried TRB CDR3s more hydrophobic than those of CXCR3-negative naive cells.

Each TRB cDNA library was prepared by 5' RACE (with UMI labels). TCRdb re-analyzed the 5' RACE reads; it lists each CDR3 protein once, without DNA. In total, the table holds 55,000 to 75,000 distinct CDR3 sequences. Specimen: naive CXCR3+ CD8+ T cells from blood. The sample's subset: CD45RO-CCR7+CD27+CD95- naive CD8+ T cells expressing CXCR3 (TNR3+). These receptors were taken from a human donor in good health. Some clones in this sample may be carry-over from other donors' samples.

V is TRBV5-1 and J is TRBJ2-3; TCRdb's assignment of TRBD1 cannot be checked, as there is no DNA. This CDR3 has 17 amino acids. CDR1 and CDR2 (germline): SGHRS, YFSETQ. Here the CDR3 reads CASSLLGTELSTDTQYF.

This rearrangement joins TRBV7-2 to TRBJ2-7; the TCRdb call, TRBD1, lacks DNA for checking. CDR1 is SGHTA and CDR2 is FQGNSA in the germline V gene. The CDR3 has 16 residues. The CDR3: CASSPPEGTPRYEQYF.

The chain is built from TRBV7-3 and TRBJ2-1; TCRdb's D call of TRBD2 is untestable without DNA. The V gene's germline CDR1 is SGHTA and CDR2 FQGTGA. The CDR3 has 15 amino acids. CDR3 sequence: CASSLIGGGGGEQFF.

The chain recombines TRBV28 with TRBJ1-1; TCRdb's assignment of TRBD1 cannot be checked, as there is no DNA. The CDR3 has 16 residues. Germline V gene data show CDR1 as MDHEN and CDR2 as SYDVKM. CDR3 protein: CASSHRPGVSNTEAFF.

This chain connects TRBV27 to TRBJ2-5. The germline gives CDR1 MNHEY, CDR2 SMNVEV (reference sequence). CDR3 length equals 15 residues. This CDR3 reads CASSPSLADKETQYF.

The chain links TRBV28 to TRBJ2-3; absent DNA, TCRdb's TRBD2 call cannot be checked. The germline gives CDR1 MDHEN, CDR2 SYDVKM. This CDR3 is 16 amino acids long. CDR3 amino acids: CASLLAGGRGTDTQYF.

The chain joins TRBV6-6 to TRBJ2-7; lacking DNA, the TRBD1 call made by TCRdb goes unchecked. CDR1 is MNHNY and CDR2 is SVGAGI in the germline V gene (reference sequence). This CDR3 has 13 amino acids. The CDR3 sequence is CASSQSGPNEQYF.

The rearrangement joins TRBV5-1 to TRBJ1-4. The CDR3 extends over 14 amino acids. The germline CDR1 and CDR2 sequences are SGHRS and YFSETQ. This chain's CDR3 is CASSLDLWDEKLFF.

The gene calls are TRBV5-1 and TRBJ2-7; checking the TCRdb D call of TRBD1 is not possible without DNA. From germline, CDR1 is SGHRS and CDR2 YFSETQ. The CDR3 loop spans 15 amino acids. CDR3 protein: CTSSEYGTGRYEQYF.